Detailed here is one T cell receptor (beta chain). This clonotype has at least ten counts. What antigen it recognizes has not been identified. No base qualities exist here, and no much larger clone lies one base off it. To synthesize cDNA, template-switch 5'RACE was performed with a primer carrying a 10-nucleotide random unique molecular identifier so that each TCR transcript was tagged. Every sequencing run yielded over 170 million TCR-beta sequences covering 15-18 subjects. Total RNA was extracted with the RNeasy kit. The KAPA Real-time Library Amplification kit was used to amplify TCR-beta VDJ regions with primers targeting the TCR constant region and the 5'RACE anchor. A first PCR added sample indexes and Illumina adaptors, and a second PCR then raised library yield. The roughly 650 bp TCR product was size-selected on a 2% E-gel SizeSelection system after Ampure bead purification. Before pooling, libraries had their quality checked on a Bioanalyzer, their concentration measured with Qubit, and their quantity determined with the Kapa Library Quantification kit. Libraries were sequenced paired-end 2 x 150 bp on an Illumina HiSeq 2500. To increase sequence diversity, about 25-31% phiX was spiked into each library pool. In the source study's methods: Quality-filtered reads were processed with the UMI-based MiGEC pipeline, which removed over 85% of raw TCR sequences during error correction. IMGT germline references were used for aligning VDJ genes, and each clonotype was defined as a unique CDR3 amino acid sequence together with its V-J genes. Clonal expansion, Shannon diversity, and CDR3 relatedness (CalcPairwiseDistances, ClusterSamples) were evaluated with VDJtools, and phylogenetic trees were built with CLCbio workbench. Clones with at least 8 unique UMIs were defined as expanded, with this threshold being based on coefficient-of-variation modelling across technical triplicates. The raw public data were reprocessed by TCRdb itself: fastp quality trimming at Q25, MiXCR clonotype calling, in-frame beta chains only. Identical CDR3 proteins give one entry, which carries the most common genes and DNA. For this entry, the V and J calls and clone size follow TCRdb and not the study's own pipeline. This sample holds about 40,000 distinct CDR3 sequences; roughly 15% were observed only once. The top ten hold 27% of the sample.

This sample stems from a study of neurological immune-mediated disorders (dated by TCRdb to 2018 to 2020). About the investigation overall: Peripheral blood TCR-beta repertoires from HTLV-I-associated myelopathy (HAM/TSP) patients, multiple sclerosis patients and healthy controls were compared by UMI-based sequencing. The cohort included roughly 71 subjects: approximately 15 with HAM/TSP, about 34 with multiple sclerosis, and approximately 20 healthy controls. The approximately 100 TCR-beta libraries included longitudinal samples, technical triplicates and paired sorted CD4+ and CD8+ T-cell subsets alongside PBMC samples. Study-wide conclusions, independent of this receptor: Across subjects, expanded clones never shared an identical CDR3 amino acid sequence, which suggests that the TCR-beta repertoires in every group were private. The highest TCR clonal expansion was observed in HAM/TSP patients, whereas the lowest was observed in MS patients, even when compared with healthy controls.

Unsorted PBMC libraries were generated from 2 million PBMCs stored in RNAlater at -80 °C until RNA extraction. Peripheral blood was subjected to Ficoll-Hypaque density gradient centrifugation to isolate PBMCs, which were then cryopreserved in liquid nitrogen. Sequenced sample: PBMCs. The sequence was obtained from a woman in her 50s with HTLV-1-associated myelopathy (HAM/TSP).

For the CDR3, the sequence is CASRSAIGELFF. Here is the DNA: TGTGCCAGCCGGTCGGCAATCGGGGAGCTGTTTTTT. The rearrangement combines TRBV28 with TRBJ2-2; a confident D gene designation cannot be given. CDR1 and CDR2, looked up from the germline V gene, are MDHEN and SYDVKM. V drops 8 bases and J drops 7 bases, leaving 11 bases in between. From the cysteine up to the phenylalanine, the CDR3 has a length of 12 residues. The read is trimmed to its CDR3 DNA, 36 bases read in frame from base 1.